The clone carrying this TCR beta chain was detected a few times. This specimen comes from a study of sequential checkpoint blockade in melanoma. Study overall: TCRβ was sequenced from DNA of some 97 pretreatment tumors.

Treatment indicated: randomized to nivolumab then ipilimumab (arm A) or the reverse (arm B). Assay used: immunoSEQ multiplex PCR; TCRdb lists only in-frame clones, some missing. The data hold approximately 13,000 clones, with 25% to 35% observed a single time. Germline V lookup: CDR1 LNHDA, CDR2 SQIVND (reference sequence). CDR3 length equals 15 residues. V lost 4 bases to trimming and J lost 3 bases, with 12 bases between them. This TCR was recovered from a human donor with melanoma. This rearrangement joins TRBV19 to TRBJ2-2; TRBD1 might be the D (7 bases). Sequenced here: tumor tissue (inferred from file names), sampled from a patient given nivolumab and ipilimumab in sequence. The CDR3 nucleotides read TGTGCCAGTAGTACAGGGGGGTGGCACACCGGGGAGCTGTTTTTT. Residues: CASSTGGWHTGELFF.